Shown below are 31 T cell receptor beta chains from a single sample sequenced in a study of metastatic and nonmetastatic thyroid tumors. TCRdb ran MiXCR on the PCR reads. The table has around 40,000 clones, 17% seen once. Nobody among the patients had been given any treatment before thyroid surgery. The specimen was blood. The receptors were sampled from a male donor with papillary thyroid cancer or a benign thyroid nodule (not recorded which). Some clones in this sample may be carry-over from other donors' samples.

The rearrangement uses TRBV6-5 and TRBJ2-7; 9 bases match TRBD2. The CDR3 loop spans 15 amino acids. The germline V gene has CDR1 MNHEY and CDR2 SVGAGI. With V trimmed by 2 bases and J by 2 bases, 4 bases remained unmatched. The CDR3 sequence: CASSYASSGTYEQYF. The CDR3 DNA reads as TGTGCCAGCAGTTACGCGTCTAGCGGGACCTACGAGCAGTACTTC.

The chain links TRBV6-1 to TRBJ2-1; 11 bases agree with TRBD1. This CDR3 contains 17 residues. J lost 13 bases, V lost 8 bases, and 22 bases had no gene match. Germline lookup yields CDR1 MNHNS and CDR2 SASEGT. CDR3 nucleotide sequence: TGTGCCAGCTCGGACAGGGGGCGTGAACTAGCTGGAGGGTCCCAGTTCTTC. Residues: CASSDRGRELAGGSQFF.

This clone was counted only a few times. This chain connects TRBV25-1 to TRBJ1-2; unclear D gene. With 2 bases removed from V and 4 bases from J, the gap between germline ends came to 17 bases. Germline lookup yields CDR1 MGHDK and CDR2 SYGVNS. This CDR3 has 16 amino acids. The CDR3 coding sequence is TGTGCCAGCAGTGAAGCCTGGACGGTCTTTGTCTATGGCTACACCTTC. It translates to CASSEAWTVFVYGYTF.

For the CDR3, the DNA is TGTGCCAGCAGCCTAGGATTCGACAAGAACACTGAAGCTTTCTTT. It specifies CASSLGFDKNTEAFF. The J gene is TRBJ1-1, the V gene TRBV4-2; the D is unclear. The V and J ends lost 4 bases and 1 base respectively, with 13 bases between them. Germline lookup yields CDR1 LGHNA and CDR2 YNFKEQ. This CDR3 comprises 15 residues.

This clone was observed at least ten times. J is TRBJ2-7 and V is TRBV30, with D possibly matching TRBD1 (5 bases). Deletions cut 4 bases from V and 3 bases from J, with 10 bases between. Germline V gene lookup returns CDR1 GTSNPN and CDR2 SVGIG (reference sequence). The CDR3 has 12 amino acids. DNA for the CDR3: TGTGCCTGGACTAGGGGAAACTACGAGCAGTACTTC. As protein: CAWTRGNYEQYF.

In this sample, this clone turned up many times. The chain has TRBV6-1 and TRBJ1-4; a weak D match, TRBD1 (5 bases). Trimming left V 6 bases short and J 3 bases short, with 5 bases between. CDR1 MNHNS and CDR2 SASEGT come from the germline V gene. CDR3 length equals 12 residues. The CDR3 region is CASRGPNEKLFF. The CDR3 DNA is TGTGCCAGCAGGGGACCTAATGAAAAACTGTTTTTT.

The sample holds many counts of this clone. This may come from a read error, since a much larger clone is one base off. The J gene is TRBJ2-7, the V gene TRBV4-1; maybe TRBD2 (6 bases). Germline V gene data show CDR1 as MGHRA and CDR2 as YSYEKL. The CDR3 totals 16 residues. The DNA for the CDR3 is TGCGCCGGCAGCCAAGTCTTGGAGGGACCCTCCTACGAGCAGTACTTC. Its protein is CAGSQVLEGPSYEQYF.

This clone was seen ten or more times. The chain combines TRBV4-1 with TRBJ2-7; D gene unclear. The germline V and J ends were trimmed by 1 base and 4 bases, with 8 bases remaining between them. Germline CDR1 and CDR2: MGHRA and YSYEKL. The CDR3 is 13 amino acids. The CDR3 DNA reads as TGCGCCAGCAGCCAAGCAGGAACTTACGAGCAGTACTTC. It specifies CASSQAGTYEQYF.

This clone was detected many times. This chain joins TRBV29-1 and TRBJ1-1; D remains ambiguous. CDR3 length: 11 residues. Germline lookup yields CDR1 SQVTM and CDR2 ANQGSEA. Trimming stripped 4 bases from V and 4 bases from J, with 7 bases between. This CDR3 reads CSVVAGTEAFF. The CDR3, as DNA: TGCAGCGTTGTAGCGGGCACTGAAGCTTTCTTT.

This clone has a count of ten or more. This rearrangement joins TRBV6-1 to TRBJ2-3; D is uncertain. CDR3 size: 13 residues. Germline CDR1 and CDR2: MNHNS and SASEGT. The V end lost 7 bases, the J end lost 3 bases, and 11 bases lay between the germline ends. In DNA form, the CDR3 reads TGTGCCAGCATCCACTTTATGACAGATACGCAGTATTTT. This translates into CASIHFMTDTQYF.

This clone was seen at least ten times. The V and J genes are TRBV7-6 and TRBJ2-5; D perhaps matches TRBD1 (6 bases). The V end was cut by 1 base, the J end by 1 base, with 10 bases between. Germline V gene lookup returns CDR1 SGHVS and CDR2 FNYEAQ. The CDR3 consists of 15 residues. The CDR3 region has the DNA TGTGCCAGCAGCTTAGGCCCGACAGGCCAAGAGACCCAGTACTTC. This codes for CASSLGPTGQETQYF.

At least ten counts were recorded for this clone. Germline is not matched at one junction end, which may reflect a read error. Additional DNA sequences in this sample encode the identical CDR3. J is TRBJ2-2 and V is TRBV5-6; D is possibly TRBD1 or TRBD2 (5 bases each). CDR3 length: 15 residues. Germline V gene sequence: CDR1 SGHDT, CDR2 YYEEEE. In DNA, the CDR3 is TGTGCCAGCAGGAGGTCAGGAACCCGGGACGGGGAGCTGTTCTTT. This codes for CASRRSGTRDGELFF.

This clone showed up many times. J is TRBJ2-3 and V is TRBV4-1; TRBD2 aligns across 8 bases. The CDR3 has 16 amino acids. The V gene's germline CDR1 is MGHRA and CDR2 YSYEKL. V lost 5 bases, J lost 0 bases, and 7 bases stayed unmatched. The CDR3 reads CASSTLAGSSTDTQYF. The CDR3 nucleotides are TGCGCCAGCAGCACCTTAGCGGGATCGAGCACAGATACGCAGTATTTT.

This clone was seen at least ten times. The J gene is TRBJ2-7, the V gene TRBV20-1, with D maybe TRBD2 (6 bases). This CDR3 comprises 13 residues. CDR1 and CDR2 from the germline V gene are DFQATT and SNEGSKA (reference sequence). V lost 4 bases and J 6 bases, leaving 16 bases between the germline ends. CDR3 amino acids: CSATPRVEGEQYF. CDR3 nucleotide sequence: TGCAGTGCTACCCCGCGGGTGGAGGGCGAGCAGTACTTC.

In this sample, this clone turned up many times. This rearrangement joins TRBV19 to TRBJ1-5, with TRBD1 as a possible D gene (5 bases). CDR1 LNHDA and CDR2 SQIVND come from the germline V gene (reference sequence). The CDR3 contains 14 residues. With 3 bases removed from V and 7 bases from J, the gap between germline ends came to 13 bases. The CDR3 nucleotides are TGTGCCAGTAGTATTGAAGGGACGGGGCAGCCCCAGCATTTT. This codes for CASSIEGTGQPQHF.

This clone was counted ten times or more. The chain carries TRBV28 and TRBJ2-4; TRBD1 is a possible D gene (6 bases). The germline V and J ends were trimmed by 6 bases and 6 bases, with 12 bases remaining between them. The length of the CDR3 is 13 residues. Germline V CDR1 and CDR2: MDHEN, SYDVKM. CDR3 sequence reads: CASRTGAGNIQYF. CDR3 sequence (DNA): TGTGCCAGCAGGACAGGTGCTGGAAACATTCAGTACTTC.

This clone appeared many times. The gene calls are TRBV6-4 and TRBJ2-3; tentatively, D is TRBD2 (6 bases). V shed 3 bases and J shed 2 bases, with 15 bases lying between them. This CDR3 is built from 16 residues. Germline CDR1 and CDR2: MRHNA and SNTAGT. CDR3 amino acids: CASSEASGGHTDTQYF. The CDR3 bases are TGTGCCAGCAGTGAGGCCAGCGGAGGGCACACAGATACGCAGTATTTT.

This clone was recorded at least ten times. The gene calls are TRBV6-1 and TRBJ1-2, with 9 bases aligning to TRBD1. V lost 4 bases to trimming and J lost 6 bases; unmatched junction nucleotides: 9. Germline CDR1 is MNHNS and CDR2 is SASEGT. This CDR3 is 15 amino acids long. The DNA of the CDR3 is TGTGCCAGCAGTGCCCCGGGACAGGGTAGGGATGGCTACACCTTC. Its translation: CASSAPGQGRDGYTF.

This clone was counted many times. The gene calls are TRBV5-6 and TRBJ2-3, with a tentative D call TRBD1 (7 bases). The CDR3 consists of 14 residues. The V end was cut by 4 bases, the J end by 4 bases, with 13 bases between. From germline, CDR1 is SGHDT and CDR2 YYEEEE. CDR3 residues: CASSQGGVADTQYF. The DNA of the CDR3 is TGTGCCAGCAGCCAGGGGGGAGTCGCAGATACGCAGTATTTT.

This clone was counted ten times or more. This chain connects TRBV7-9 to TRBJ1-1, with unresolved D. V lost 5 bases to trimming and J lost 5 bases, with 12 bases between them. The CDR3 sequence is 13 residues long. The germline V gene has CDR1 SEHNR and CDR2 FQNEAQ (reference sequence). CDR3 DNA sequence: TGTGCCAGCAGCCCTGGGTTCGGTACTGAAGCTTTCTTT. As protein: CASSPGFGTEAFF.

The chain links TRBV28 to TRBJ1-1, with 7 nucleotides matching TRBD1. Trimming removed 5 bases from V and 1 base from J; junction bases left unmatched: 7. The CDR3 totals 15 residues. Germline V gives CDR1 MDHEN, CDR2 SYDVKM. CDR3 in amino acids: CASSPGTVENTEAFF. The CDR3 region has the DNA TGTGCCAGCAGTCCCGGGACAGTCGAGAACACTGAAGCTTTCTTT. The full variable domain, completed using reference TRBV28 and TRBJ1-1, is DVKVTQSSRYLVKRTGEKVFLECVQDMDHENMFWYRQDPGLGLRLIYFSYDVKMKEKGDIPEGYSVSREKKERFSLILESASTNQTSMYLCASSPGTVENTEAFFGQGTRLTVV.

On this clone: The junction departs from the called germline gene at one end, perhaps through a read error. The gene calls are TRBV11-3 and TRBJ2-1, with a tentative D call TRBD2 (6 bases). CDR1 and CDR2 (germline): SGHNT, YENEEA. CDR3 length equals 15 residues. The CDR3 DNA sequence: TGTGCCAACAGCGATCGGGGGAGCTCCTACAATGAGCAGTTCTTC. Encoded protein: CANSDRGSSYNEQFF.

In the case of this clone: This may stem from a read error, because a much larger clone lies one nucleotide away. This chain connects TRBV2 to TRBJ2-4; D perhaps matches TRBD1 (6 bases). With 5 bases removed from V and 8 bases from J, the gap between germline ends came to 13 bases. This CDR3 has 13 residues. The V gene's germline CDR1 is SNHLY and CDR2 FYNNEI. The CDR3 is CASSITGWYIQYF. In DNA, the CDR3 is TGTGCCAGCAGTATTACAGGGTGGTACATTCAGTACTTC.

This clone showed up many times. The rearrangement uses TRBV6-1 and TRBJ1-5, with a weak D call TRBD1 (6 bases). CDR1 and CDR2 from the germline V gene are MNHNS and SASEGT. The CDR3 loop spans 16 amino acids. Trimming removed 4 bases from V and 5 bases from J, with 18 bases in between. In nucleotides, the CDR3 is TGTGCCAGCAGTGGAGCAGACAGGCAACTGTATCAGCCCCAGCATTTT. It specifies CASSGADRQLYQPQHF.

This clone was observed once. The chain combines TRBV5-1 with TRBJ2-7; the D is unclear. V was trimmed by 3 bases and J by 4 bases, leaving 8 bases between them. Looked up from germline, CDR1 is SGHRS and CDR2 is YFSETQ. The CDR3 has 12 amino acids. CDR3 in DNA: TGCGCCAGCAGCTCCTCCGGTTACGAGCAGTACTTC. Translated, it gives CASSSSGYEQYF.

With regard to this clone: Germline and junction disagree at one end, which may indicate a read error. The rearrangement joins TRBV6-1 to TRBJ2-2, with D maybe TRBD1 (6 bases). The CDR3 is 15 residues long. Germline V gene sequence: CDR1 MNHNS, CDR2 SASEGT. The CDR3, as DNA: TGTGCCAGCAGTGGGGAGACATGGGACACCTGGGAGCTGTTTTTT. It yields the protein CASSGETWDTWELFF.

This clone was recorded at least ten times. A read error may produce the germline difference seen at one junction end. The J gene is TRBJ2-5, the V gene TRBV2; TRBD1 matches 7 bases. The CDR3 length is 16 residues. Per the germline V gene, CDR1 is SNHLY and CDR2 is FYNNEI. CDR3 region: CASSKGFMGQQGTQYF. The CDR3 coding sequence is TGTGCCAGCAGTAAAGGGTTTATGGGACAGCAAGGGACCCAGTACTTC.

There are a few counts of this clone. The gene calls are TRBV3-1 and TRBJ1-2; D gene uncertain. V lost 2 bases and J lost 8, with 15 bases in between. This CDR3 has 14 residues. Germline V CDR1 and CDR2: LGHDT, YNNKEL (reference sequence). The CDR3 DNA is TGTGCCAGCAGCCAATCCGGTGCCGCTTCGGGCTACACCTTC. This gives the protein CASSQSGAASGYTF.

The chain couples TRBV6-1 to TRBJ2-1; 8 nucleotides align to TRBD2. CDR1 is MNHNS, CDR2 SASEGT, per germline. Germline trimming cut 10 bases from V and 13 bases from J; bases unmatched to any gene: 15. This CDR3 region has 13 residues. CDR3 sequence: CAISPGGRGDQFF. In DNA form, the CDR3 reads TGTGCCATCTCGCCGGGCGGGCGGGGGGACCAGTTCTTC.

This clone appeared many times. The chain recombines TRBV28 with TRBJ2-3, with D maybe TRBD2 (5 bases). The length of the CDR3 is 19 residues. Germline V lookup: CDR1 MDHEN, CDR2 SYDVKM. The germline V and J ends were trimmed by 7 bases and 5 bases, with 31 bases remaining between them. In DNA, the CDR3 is TGTGCCAGCACCCAATCTACGGGGTTTGGTGGGGTGTTCGGAGATACGCAGTATTTT. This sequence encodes CASTQSTGFGGVFGDTQYF.

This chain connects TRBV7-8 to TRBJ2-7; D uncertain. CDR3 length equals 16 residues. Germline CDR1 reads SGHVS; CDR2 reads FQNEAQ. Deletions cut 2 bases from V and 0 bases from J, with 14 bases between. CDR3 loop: CASSLSWATYSYEQYF. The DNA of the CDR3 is TGTGCCAGCAGCTTATCCTGGGCCACGTACTCCTACGAGCAGTACTTC. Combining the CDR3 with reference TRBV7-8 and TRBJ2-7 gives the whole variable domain GAGVSQSPRYKVAKRGQDVALRCDPISGHVSLFWYQQALGQGPEFLTYFQNEAQLDKSGLPSDRFFAERPEGSVSTLKIQRTQQEDSAVYLCASSLSWATYSYEQYFGPGTRLTVT.